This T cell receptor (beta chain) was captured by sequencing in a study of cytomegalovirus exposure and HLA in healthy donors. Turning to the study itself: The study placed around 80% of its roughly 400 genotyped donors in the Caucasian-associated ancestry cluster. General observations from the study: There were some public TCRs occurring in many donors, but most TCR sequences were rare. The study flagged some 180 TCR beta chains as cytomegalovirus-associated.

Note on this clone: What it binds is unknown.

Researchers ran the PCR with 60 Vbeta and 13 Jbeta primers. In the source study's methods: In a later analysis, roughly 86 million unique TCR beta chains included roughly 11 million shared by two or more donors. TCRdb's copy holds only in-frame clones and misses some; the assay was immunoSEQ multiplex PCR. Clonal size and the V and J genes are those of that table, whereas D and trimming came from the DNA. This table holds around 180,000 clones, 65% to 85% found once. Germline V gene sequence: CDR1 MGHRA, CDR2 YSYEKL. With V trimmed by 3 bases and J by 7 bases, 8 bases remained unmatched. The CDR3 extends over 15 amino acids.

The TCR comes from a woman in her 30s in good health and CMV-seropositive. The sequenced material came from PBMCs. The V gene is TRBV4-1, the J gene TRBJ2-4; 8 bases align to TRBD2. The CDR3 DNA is TGCGCCAGCAGCCAGAGTAGCGGGGAGGGGAACATTCAGTACTTC. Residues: CASSQSSGEGNIQYF.